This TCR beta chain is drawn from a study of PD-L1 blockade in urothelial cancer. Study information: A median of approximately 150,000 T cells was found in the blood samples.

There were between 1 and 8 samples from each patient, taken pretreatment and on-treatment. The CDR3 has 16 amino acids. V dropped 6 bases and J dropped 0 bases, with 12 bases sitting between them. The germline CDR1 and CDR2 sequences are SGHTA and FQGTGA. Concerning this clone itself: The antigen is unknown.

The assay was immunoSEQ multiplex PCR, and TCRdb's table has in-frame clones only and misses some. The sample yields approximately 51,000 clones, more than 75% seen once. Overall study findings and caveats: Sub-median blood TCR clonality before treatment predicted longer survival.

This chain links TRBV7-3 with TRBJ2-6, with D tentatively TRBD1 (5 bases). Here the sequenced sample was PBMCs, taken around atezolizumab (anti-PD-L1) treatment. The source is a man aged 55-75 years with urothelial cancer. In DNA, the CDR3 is TGTGCCAGCAGTTCAGGGTTTGGCTCTGGGGCCAACGTCCTGACTTTC. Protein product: CASSSGFGSGANVLTF.